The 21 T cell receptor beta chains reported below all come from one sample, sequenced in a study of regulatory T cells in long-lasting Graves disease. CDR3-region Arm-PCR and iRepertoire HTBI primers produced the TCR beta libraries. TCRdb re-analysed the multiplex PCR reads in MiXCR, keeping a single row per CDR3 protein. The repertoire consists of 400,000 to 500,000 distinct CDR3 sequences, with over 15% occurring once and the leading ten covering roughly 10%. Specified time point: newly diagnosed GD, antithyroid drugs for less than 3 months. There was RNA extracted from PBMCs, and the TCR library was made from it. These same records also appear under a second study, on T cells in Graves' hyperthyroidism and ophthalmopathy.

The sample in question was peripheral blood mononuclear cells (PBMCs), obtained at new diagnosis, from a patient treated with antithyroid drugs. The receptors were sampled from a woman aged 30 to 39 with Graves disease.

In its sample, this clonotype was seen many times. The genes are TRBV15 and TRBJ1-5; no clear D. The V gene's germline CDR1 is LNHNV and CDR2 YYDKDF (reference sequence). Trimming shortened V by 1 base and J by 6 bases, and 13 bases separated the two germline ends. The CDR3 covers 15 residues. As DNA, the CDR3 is TGTGCCACCAGCAGAGTCGGAGTACCATCTCAGCCCCAGCATTTT. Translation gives CATSRVGVPSQPQHF.

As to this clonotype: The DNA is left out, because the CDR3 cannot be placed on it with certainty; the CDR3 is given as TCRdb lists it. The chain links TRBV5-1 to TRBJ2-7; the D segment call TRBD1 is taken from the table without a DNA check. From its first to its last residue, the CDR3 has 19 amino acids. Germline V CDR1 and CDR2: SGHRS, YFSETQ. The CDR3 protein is CASSFYICSAPSRGYEQYF.

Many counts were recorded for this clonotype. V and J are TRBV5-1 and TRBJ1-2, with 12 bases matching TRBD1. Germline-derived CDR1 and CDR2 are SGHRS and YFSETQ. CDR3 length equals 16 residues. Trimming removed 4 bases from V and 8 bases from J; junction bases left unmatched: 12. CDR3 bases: TGCGCCAGCAGCCCAAAACCGGGACAGGGGGCTTTCGGCTACACCTTC. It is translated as CASSPKPGQGAFGYTF.

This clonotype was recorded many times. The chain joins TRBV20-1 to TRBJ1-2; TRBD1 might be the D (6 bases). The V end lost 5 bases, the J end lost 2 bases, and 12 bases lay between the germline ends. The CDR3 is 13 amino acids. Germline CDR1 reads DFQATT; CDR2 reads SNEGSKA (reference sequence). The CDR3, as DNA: TGCAGTGCTGTAAAGACAGGAAACTATGGCTACACCTTC. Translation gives CSAVKTGNYGYTF.

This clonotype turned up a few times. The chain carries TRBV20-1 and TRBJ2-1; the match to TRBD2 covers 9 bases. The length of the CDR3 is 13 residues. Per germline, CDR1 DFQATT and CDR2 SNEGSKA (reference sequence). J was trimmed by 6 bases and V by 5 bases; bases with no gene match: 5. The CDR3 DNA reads TGCAGTGCTCTAGCGGGAAAGGTCAATGAGCAGTTCTTC. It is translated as CSALAGKVNEQFF.

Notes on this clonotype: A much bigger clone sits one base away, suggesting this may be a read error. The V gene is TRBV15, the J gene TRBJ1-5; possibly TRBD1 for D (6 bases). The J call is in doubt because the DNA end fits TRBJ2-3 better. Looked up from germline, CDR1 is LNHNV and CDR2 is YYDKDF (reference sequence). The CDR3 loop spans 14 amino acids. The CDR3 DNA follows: TGTGCCACCAGCAGAGAACAGGGCAATCAGCCCCAGTATTTT. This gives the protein CATSREQGNQPQYF.

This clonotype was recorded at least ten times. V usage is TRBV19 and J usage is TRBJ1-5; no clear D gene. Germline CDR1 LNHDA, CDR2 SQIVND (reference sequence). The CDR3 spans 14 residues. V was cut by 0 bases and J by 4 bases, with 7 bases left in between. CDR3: CASSIDNGNQPQHF. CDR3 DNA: TGTGCCAGTAGTATAGATAACGGAAATCAGCCCCAGCATTTT.

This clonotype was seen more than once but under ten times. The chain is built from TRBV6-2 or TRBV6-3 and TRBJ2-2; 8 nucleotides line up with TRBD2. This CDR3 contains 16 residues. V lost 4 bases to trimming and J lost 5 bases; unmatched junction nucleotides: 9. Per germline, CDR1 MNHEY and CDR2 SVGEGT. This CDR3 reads CASSSPGRGGTGELFF. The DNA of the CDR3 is TGTGCCAGCAGTTCCCCGGGACGGGGGGGGACCGGGGAGCTGTTTTTT.

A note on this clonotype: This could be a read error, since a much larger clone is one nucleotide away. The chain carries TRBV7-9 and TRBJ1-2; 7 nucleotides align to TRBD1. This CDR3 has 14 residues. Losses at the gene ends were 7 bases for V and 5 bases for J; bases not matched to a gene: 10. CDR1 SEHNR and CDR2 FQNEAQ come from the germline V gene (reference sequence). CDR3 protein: CASNLTGTAYGYTF. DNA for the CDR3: TGTGCCAGCAACCTAACTGGGACAGCTTATGGCTACACCTTC.

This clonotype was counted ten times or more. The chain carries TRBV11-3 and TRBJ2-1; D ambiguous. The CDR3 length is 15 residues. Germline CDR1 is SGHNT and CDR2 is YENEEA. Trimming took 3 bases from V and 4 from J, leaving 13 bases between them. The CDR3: CASSFGLGGYNEQFF. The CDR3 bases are TGTGCCAGCAGCTTCGGCCTTGGCGGTTACAATGAGCAGTTCTTC.

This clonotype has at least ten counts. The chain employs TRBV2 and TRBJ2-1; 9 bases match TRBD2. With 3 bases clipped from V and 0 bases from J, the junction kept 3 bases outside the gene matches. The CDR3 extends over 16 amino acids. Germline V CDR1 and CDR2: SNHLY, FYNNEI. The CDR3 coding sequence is TGTGCCAGCAGTGAGGGTAGCGGGGGCTCCTACAATGAGCAGTTCTTC. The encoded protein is CASSEGSGGSYNEQFF. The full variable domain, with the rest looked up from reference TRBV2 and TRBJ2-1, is EPEVTQTPSHQVTQMGQEVILRCVPISNHLYFYWYRQILGQKVEFLVSFYNNEISEKSEIFDDQFSVERPDGSNFTLKIRSTKLEDSAMYFCASSEGSGGSYNEQFFGPGTRLTVL.

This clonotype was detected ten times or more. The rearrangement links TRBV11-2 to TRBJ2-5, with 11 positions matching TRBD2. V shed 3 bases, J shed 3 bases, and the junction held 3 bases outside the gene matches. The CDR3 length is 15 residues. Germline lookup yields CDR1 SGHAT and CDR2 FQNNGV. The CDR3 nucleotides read TGTGCCAGCAGCTTGGCGGGACTAGCGGAAGAGACCCAGTACTTC. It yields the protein CASSLAGLAEETQYF.

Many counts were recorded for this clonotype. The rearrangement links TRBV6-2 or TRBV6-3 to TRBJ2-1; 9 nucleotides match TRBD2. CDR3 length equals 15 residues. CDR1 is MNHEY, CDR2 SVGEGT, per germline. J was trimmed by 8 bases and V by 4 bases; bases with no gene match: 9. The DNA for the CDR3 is TGTGCCAGCAGTTTTAGACTAGCGGTCATGGATGAGCAGTTCTTC. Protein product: CASSFRLAVMDEQFF.

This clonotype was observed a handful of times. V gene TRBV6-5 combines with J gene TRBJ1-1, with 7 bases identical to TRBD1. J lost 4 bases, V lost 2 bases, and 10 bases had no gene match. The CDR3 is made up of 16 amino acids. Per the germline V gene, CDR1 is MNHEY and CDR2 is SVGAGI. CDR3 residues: CASSYDRQGGGTEAFF. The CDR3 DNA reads TGTGCCAGCAGTTACGATAGACAGGGCGGAGGCACTGAAGCTTTCTTT.

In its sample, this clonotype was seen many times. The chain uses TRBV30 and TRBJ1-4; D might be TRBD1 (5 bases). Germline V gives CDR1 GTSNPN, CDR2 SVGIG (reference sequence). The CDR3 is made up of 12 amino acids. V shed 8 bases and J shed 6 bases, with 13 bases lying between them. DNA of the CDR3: TGTGCCGGTCCGGGGCAGGATGAAAAACTGTTTTTT. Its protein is CAGPGQDEKLFF.

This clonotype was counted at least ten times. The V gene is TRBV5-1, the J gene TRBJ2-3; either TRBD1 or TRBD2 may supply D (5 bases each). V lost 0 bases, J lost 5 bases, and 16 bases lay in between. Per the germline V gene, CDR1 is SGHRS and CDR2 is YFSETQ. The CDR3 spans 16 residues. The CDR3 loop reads CASSLVGGAERDTQYF. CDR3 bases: TGCGCCAGCAGCTTGGTTGGGGGTGCTGAAAGAGATACGCAGTATTTT.

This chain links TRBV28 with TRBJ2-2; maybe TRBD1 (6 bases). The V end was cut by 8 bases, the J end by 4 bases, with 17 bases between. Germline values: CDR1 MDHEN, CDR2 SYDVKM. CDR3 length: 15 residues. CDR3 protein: CASSQGQGITGELFF. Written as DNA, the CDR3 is TGTGCCAGCTCTCAGGGGCAGGGGATCACCGGGGAGCTGTTTTTT.

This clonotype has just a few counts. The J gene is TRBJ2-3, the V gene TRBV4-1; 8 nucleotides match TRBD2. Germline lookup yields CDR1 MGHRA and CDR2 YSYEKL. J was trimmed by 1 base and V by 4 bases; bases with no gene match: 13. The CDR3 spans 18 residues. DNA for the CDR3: TGCGCCAGCAGCCTTCTCCTTGGGTCAGCGGGAGGCACAGATACGCAGTATTTT. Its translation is CASSLLLGSAGGTDTQYF.

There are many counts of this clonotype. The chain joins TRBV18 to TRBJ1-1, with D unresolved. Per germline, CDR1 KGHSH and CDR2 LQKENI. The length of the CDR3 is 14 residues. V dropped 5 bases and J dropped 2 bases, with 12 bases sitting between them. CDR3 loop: CASSISGINTEAFF. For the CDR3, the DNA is TGTGCCAGCTCAATCTCTGGGATTAACACTGAAGCTTTCTTT.

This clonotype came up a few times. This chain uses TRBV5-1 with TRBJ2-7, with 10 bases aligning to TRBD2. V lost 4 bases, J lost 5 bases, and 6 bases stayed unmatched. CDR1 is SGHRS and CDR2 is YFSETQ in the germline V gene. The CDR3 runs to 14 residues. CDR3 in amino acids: CASSPSSGSDEQYF. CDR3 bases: TGCGCCAGCAGCCCGTCTAGCGGGAGCGACGAGCAGTACTTC.

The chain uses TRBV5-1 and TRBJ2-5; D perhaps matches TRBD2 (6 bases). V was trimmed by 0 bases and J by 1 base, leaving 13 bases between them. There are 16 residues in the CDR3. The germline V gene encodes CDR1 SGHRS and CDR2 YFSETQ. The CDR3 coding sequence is TGCGCCAGCAGCTTGGGACCTGCGGGGAGCCAAGAGACCCAGTACTTC. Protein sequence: CASSLGPAGSQETQYF.